Presented here are 18 T cell receptor beta chains from one specimen sequenced in a study of cytomegalovirus exposure and HLA in healthy donors. Data came from immunoSEQ multiplex PCR; TCRdb stores just in-frame clones and leaves some out. The repertoire holds some 200,000 clones, with around nine tenths as singletons. Sequencing input: PBMCs. The receptors were sampled from a man between 25 and 39 years old in good health and CMV-seropositive.

This clone appeared a single time. The chain uses TRBV29-1 and TRBJ2-7, with 7 bases that match TRBD1. V dropped 6 bases and J dropped 2; count of bases not matched to a gene: 4. The CDR3 totals 12 residues. Germline assignment: CDR1 SQVTM and CDR2 ANQGSEA. The CDR3 region has the DNA TGCAGCGTCGCCGGGACAGCCTACGAGCAGTACTTC. Amino acids: CSVAGTAYEQYF.

The CDR3 protein is CASSFRPGEFYYEQYF. In nucleotides, the CDR3 is TGTGCCAGCAGCTTTCGTCCGGGAGAGTTCTACTACGAGCAGTACTTC. This chain joins TRBV11-2 and TRBJ2-7, with TRBD2 as a possible D gene (6 bases). This CDR3 spans 16 amino acids. CDR1 SGHAT and CDR2 FQNNGV come from the germline V gene. V lost 3 bases to trimming and J lost 3 bases, with 18 bases between them. Combining the CDR3 with reference TRBV11-2 and TRBJ2-7 gives the whole variable domain EAGVAQSPRYKIIEKRQSVAFWCNPISGHATLYWYQQILGQGPKLLIQFQNNGVVDDSQLPKDRFSAERLKGVDSTLKIQPAKLEDSAVYLCASSFRPGEFYYEQYFGPGTRLTVT.

In this sample, this clone turned up once. The chain recombines TRBV29-1 with TRBJ1-4; TRBD1 agrees at 10 bases. Germline V gene sequence: CDR1 SQVTM, CDR2 ANQGSEA. V lost 7 bases to trimming and J lost 4 bases; unmatched junction nucleotides: 3. The CDR3 covers 13 residues. This CDR3 is CSARDRGNEKLFF. The CDR3 DNA follows: TGCAGCGCCCGGGACAGGGGTAATGAAAAACTGTTTTTT.

This clone was seen a handful of times. The V gene is TRBV7-9, the J gene TRBJ1-4; D is possibly TRBD1 (5 bases). The CDR3 has 13 residues. Germline-derived CDR1 and CDR2 are SEHNR and FQNEAQ (reference sequence). V shed 2 bases and J shed 15 bases, with 16 bases lying between them. The DNA for the CDR3 is TGTGCCAGCAGCTTACCCTTCCAGGGAAGGGTGTTTTTT. This gives the protein CASSLPFQGRVFF.

This chain uses TRBV5-6 with TRBJ2-1, with TRBD1 matching over 10 bases. The germline CDR1 and CDR2 sequences are SGHDT and YYEEEE. J lost 4 bases, V lost 4 bases, and 11 bases had no gene match. This CDR3 is built from 17 residues. The CDR3 reads CASSPRPGTGDYNEQFF. CDR3 nucleotides: TGTGCCAGCAGCCCTCGACCTGGGACAGGGGATTACAATGAGCAGTTCTTC.

The chain is built from TRBV2 and TRBJ2-2; D might be TRBD1 (5 bases). V was cut by 4 bases and J by 3 bases, with 9 bases left in between. From germline, CDR1 is SNHLY and CDR2 FYNNEI. This CDR3 has 14 amino acids. CDR3 bases: TGTGCCAGCAGTGTTCAGGGTTACACCGGGGAGCTGTTTTTT. It encodes CASSVQGYTGELFF. The full variable domain, with the rest looked up from reference TRBV2 and TRBJ2-2, is EPEVTQTPSHQVTQMGQEVILRCVPISNHLYFYWYRQILGQKVEFLVSFYNNEISEKSEIFDDQFSVERPDGSNFTLKIRSTKLEDSAMYFCASSVQGYTGELFFGEGSRLTVL.

The chain recombines TRBV5-4 with TRBJ2-7; no clear D gene. The CDR3 is 13 amino acids. Germline V gene data show CDR1 as SGHNT and CDR2 as YYREEE (reference sequence). Trimming shortened V by 4 bases and J by 2 bases, and 10 bases separated the two germline ends. The CDR3 sequence: CASSPNGPYEQYF. The CDR3, as DNA: TGTGCCAGCAGCCCGAACGGGCCCTACGAGCAGTACTTC.

The gene calls are TRBV29-1 and TRBJ1-1; D gene unclear. CDR1 and CDR2 from the germline V gene are SQVTM and ANQGSEA. Trimming removed 5 bases from V and 4 bases from J, with 14 bases in between. This CDR3 contains 13 residues. CDR3 nucleotide sequence: TGCAGCGTTCAAATCACTCCCGGCACTGAAGCTTTCTTT. Amino acids: CSVQITPGTEAFF.

This chain uses TRBV6-4 with TRBJ1-5; no firm D call. The length of the CDR3 is 17 residues. Germline loops: CDR1 MRHNA, CDR2 SNTAGT. Deletions cut 6 bases from V and 2 bases from J, with 20 bases between. The CDR3 nucleotides are TGTGCCAGCAGCGCTACTCCGCTCGAAACAGGCAATCAGCCCCAGCATTTT. It is translated as CASSATPLETGNQPQHF.

The chain couples TRBV6-1 to TRBJ2-7; TRBD2 aligns across 9 bases. The CDR3 runs 14 residues. V lost 5 bases and J lost 0; bases outside the gene matches: 2. Germline V lookup: CDR1 MNHNS, CDR2 SASEGT. The CDR3 protein is CASSPSGISYEQYF. The CDR3 DNA sequence: TGTGCCAGCAGTCCTAGCGGGATCTCCTACGAGCAGTACTTC.

The J gene is TRBJ1-1, the V gene TRBV7-3, with D perhaps matching TRBD1 (6 bases). Germline loops: CDR1 SGHTA, CDR2 FQGTGA. Trimming cost V 5 bases and J 3 bases, with 10 bases left between them. The CDR3 consists of 13 residues. CDR3 nucleotide sequence: TGTGCCAGCAGCCCCCCAGGGGACACTGAAGCTTTCTTT. Translated, it gives CASSPPGDTEAFF.

The chain recombines TRBV28 with TRBJ2-7; D might be TRBD1 or TRBD2, each matching 5 bases. The germline V and J ends were trimmed by 5 bases and 4 bases, with 12 bases remaining between them. Per the germline V gene, CDR1 is MDHEN and CDR2 is SYDVKM. The CDR3 is 13 residues long. Here the CDR3 DNA reads TGTGCCAGCAGTCCCCTCGGGGCGTACGAGCAGTACTTC. Protein: CASSPLGAYEQYF. Full variable domain (outside the CDR3, taken from reference TRBV28 and TRBJ2-7): DVKVTQSSRYLVKRTGEKVFLECVQDMDHENMFWYRQDPGLGLRLIYFSYDVKMKEKGDIPEGYSVSREKKERFSLILESASTNQTSMYLCASSPLGAYEQYFGPGTRLTVT.

The chain is built from TRBV9 and TRBJ1-3, with D possibly being TRBD1 (6 bases). The CDR3 covers 14 residues. CDR1 is SGDLS and CDR2 is YYNGEE in the germline V gene. V was pared by 3 bases and J by 4 bases, with 11 bases between. The chain's CDR3 is CASSASGAGNTIYF. The CDR3 DNA sequence: TGTGCCAGCAGCGCCTCAGGGGCAGGAAACACCATATATTTT.

This chain connects TRBV11-2 to TRBJ2-7; D is perhaps TRBD1 (5 bases). This CDR3 contains 12 residues. Germline lookup yields CDR1 SGHAT and CDR2 FQNNGV. The V end was cut by 4 bases, the J end by 6 bases, with 10 bases between. This CDR3 is CASSSLTAEQYF. The CDR3 coding sequence is TGTGCCAGCAGCTCGTTGACAGCCGAGCAGTACTTC.

The rearrangement joins TRBV30 to TRBJ1-4; D might be TRBD1 (6 bases). Germline CDR1 GTSNPN, CDR2 SVGIG (reference sequence). The ends were cut back, 5 bases at V and 8 bases at J, with 18 bases in the middle. The CDR3 runs to 14 residues. CDR3 nucleotide sequence: TGTGCCTGGGGTGGGGCCTCAAGGGGGGAAAAACTGTTTTTT. This sequence encodes CAWGGASRGEKLFF.

This rearrangement joins TRBV19 to TRBJ2-2; 8 bases agree with TRBD1. The CDR3 extends over 15 amino acids. V shed 6 bases and J 5 bases; nucleotides not matched to a gene: 8. Germline V lookup: CDR1 LNHDA, CDR2 SQIVND (reference sequence). The CDR3 reads CASRPGTGGTGELFF. The DNA of the CDR3 is TGTGCCAGTAGGCCCGGGACAGGTGGGACCGGGGAGCTGTTTTTT.

The V gene is TRBV4-1, the J gene TRBJ2-1; D is undetermined. Germline V gene data show CDR1 as MGHRA and CDR2 as YSYEKL. The CDR3 runs 12 residues. Deletions cut 3 bases from V and 8 bases from J, with 8 bases between. The CDR3 nucleotides read TGCGCCAGCAGCCATGCCACGGATGAGCAGTTCTTC. Amino acids: CASSHATDEQFF.

The chain is built from TRBV11-3 and TRBJ2-2, with 8 bases that match TRBD1. CDR1 SGHNT and CDR2 YENEEA come from the germline V gene. The ends lost 0 bases at V and 0 bases at J; junction bases unmatched: 3. The CDR3 has 17 residues. CDR3 protein: CASSLDRTGTNTGELFF. The CDR3 DNA is TGTGCCAGCAGCTTAGACCGGACAGGGACGAACACCGGGGAGCTGTTTTTT.